The 19 T cell receptor beta chains given below trace back to one sample, sequenced in a study of blood T cell repertoires in COVID-19. Repertoires were generated with immunoSEQ multiplex PCR, while TCRdb's copy carries only in-frame clones and drops some. The data show 250,000 or so clones, approximately 90% seen once. Sequences were obtained from peripheral blood. These receptors were obtained from a woman in her thirties with COVID-19, enrolled during active disease.

This clone has a single count. The CDR3 is CASSLLAAYNEQFF. As DNA, the CDR3 is TGCGCCAGCAGCCTTCTAGCAGCCTACAATGAGCAGTTCTTC. The chain employs TRBV4-3 and TRBJ2-1; TRBD2 is a possible D gene (5 bases). Germline V gene lookup returns CDR1 LGHNA and CDR2 YSLEER. The CDR3 is 14 residues long. V lost 4 bases and J lost 2, with 9 bases in between.

V usage is TRBV6-4 and J usage is TRBJ1-2; 12 bases fit TRBD1. J gave up 7 bases and V 6 bases, and 12 bases lay outside the gene matches. Germline CDR1 and CDR2: MRHNA and SNTAGT. The length of the CDR3 is 16 residues. CDR3 protein: CASSGQPGQGAGGYTF. The DNA for the CDR3 is TGTGCCAGCAGCGGACAACCGGGACAGGGGGCCGGTGGCTACACCTTC.

V usage is TRBV27 and J usage is TRBJ1-2, with D tentatively TRBD1 (6 bases). The CDR3 is made up of 16 amino acids. The germline V and J ends were trimmed by 0 bases and 3 bases, with 14 bases remaining between them. Germline V gives CDR1 MNHEY, CDR2 SMNVEV (reference sequence). CDR3 nucleotide sequence: TGTGCCAGCAGTTTATCCCCCCGGGGGGGGCACTATGGCTACACCTTC. Translated: CASSLSPRGGHYGYTF.

The chain links TRBV28 to TRBJ1-2; D unresolved. Looked up from germline, CDR1 is MDHEN and CDR2 is SYDVKM. CDR3 size: 14 residues. The V gene lost 3 bases and the J gene lost 4 bases, with 12 bases spanning the gap. The CDR3 DNA reads as TGTGCCAGCAGTTTCGGGAACTCGATCTATGGCTACACCTTC. The encoded protein is CASSFGNSIYGYTF.

V and J are TRBV19 and TRBJ2-1; D might be TRBD2 (6 bases). The V gene lost 5 bases and the J gene lost 9 bases, with 11 bases spanning the gap. Germline values: CDR1 LNHDA, CDR2 SQIVND (reference sequence). The CDR3 is 12 residues long. CDR3 region: CASSGPGVEQFF. The CDR3 region has the DNA TGTGCCAGTAGTGGTCCGGGAGTTGAGCAGTTCTTC.

The sample holds one count of this clone. The V and J genes are TRBV24-1 and TRBJ2-1; 14 positions match TRBD2. The CDR3 extends over 16 amino acids. Germline-derived CDR1 and CDR2 are KGHDR and SFDVKD. Unmatched junction bases numbered 8, after V lost 4 bases and J lost 10 bases. For the CDR3, the DNA is TGTGCCACCAGTGACAGACTAGCGGGAGGGCCATGGGAGCAGTTCTTC. The encoded protein is CATSDRLAGGPWEQFF.

The V and J genes are TRBV9 and TRBJ2-7; TRBD1 is a possible D gene (6 bases). The V end lost 0 bases, the J end lost 0 bases, and 10 bases lay between the germline ends. Germline CDR1 is SGDLS and CDR2 is YYNGEE. The CDR3 contains 15 residues. In DNA, the CDR3 is TGTGCCAGCAGCGTAGGTCCGGACAGCTCCTACGAGCAGTACGTC. It is translated as CASSVGPDSSYEQYV.

The V call is TRBV5-1, the J call TRBJ2-5, with D perhaps TRBD2 (5 bases). Germline loops: CDR1 SGHRS, CDR2 YFSETQ. There are 14 residues in the CDR3. V was shortened by 2 bases and J by 4 bases, with 12 bases between the two germline ends. CDR3 nucleotide sequence: TGCGCCAGCAGCTTTCTAGGAGGAGGAGAGACCCAGTACTTC. The encoded protein is CASSFLGGGETQYF. The whole variable domain, remainder taken from reference TRBV5-1 and TRBJ2-5, is KAGVTQTPRYLIKTRGQQVTLSCSPISGHRSVSWYQQTPGQGLQFLFEYFSETQRNKGNFPGRFSGRQFSNSRSEMNVSTLELGDSALYLCASSFLGGGETQYFGPGTRLLVL.

This clone was detected once. V and J are TRBV30 and TRBJ2-3; the D gene is possibly TRBD2 (5 bases). Germline V gene lookup returns CDR1 GTSNPN and CDR2 SVGIG (reference sequence). This CDR3 region has 12 residues. V lost 2 bases and J lost 8, with 11 bases in between. The CDR3 bases are TGTGCCTGGAGTCCTTACCGGGGTACGCAGTATTTT. Protein: CAWSPYRGTQYF.

This sequence joins TRBV19 and TRBJ1-5, with D possibly being TRBD1 (5 bases). The V end lost 7 bases, the J end lost 7 bases, and 17 bases lay between the germline ends. The CDR3 runs to 14 residues. Germline V gene lookup returns CDR1 LNHDA and CDR2 SQIVND (reference sequence). In DNA form, the CDR3 reads TGTGCCAGTATGGGGAGGGGAAAGGGCCAGCCCCAGCATTTT. This gives the protein CASMGRGKGQPQHF.

CDR3 DNA: TGCGCCAGCAGCTTGGGCCCATCCGGGAGTGAAGAGACCCAGTACTTC. Residues: CASSLGPSGSEETQYF. V usage is TRBV5-1 and J usage is TRBJ2-5; tentative D call: TRBD2 (6 bases). The CDR3 runs 16 residues. Trimming left V 0 bases short and J 3 bases short, with 15 bases between. Germline CDR1 reads SGHRS; CDR2 reads YFSETQ.

The chain is built from TRBV6-5 and TRBJ2-7; a weak D match, TRBD1 (6 bases). V gave up 5 bases and J gave up 3 bases, with 11 bases separating them. The CDR3 spans 13 residues. CDR1 and CDR2 from the germline V gene are MNHEY and SVGAGI. As DNA, the CDR3 is TGTGCCAGCAGTCGTCAGGGGTTCTACGAGCAGTACTTC. It specifies CASSRQGFYEQYF.

The chain recombines TRBV2 with TRBJ1-2; possibly TRBD1 for D (6 bases). V gave up 6 bases and J gave up 8 bases, with 22 bases separating them. Germline CDR1 SNHLY, CDR2 FYNNEI. The CDR3 runs 15 residues. In DNA, the CDR3 is TGTGCCAGCAGCGCCGGGAGGGGGGCCCTAAGAGGCTACACCTTC. Its protein product is CASSAGRGALRGYTF.

On this clone itself: One base away lies a much larger clone, so this may be a sequencing read error. The chain recombines TRBV29-1 with TRBJ1-4; 9 bases fit TRBD1. The CDR3 sequence is 14 residues long. The germline V gene has CDR1 SQVTM and CDR2 ANQGSEA. J was trimmed by 2 bases and V by 6 bases; bases with no gene match: 4. CDR3 nucleotides: TGCAGCGTCGTGACAGGGGGGACTAATGAAAAACTGTTTTTT. Encoded protein: CSVVTGGTNEKLFF.

This clone was detected only once. The rearrangement links TRBV2 to TRBJ2-3; possibly TRBD2 for D (5 bases). Germline loops: CDR1 SNHLY, CDR2 FYNNEI. CDR3 length: 16 residues. V lost 9 bases and J 1 base, leaving 20 bases between the germline ends. CDR3 in DNA: TGTGCCAGAGAAGAGCGGACCCCTAGTGGCACAGATACGCAGTATTTT. Translation: CAREERTPSGTDTQYF.

The gene calls are TRBV15 and TRBJ2-7; D might be TRBD1 (5 bases). The V gene lost 3 bases and the J gene lost 6 bases, with 12 bases spanning the gap. Germline assignment: CDR1 LNHNV and CDR2 YYDKDF (reference sequence). CDR3 length: 13 residues. The CDR3 spells CATSSPLTVEQYF. DNA of the CDR3: TGTGCCACCAGCAGCCCCCTGACAGTCGAGCAGTACTTC.

The chain joins TRBV2 to TRBJ2-1; 13 bases match TRBD2. CDR3 length: 17 amino acids. V shed 6 bases, J shed 7 bases, and the junction held 12 bases outside the gene matches. Germline V gene sequence: CDR1 SNHLY, CDR2 FYNNEI. The CDR3 nucleotides are TGTGCCAGCAGAGACCGACTAGCGGGGGGCCGGAAGAATGAGCAGTTCTTC. Its translation is CASRDRLAGGRKNEQFF.

The chain combines TRBV4-2 with TRBJ1-2; TRBD1 matches 8 bases. The junction had 5 bases not matched to a gene; V was cut back by 3 bases and J by 2 bases. The germline V gene has CDR1 LGHNA and CDR2 YNFKEQ. This CDR3 comprises 15 residues. The CDR3 coding sequence is TGTGCCAGCAGCCATCCGACAGGGGCGAACTATGGCTACACCTTC. Residues: CASSHPTGANYGYTF.

V and J are TRBV2 and TRBJ1-5; D perhaps matches TRBD1 (5 bases). This CDR3 spans 12 amino acids. CDR1 and CDR2 from the germline V gene are SNHLY and FYNNEI. V dropped 7 bases and J dropped 7 bases, with 11 bases sitting between them. The chain's CDR3 is CASTGGRQPQHF. CDR3 nucleotides: TGTGCCAGCACCGGGGGACGACAGCCCCAGCATTTT.